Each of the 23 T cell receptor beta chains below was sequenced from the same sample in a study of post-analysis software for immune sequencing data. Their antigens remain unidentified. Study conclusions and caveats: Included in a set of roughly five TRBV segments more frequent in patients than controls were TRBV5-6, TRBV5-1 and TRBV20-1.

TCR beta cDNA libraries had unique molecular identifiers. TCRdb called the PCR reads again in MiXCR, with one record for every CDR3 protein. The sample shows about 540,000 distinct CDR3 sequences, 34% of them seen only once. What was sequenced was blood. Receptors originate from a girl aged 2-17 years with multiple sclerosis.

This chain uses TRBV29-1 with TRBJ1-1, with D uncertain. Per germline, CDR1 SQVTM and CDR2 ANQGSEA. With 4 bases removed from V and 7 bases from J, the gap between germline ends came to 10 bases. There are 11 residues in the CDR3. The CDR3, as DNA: TGCAGCGTTGTCGGCGGCGGTGAAGCTTTCTTT. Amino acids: CSVVGGGEAFF.

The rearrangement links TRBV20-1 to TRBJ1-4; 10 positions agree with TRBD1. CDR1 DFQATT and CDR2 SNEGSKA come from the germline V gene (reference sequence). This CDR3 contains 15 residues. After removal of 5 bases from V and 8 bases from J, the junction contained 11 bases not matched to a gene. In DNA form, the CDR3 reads TGCAGTGCTGAGGCGGGACAGGGGCCCTGGGAAAAACTGTTTTTT. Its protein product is CSAEAGQGPWEKLFF.

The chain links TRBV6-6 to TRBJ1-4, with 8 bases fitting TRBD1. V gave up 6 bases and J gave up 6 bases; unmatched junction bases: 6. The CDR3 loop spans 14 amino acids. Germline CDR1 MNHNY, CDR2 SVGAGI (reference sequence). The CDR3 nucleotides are TGTGCCAGCAGAAAGACAGGGGTGCATGAAAAACTGTTTTTT. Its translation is CASRKTGVHEKLFF.

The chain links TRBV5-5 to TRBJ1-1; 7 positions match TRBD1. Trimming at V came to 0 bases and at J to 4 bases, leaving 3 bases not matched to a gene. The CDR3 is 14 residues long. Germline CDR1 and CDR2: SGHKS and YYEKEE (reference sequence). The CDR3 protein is CASSLEGASTEAFF. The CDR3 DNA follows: TGTGCCAGCAGCTTGGAGGGGGCAAGCACTGAAGCTTTCTTT.

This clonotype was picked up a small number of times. CDR3 DNA sequence: TGTGCCAGCAGCCCGCCGGGACAGATCAAAGAGACCCAGTACTTC. This sequence encodes CASSPPGQIKETQYF. The V and J genes are TRBV7-9 and TRBJ2-5, with 7 nucleotides matching TRBD1. This CDR3 spans 15 amino acids. Per the germline V gene, CDR1 is SEHNR and CDR2 is FQNEAQ (reference sequence). V was pared by 5 bases and J by 3 bases, with 9 bases of the junction left unmatched.

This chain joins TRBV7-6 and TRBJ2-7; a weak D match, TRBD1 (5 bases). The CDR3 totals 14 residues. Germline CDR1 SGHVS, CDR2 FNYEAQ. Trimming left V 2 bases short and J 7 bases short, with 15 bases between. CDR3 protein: CASSLNFRGTEQYF. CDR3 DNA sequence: TGTGCCAGCAGCTTAAATTTTAGGGGTACGGAGCAGTACTTC.

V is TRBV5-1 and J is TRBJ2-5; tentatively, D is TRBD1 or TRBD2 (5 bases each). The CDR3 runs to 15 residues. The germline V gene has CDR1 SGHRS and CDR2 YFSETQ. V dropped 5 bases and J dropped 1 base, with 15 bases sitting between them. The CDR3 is CASSKGPLPQETQYF. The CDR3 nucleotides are TGCGCCAGCAGTAAGGGACCGCTCCCCCAAGAGACCCAGTACTTC.

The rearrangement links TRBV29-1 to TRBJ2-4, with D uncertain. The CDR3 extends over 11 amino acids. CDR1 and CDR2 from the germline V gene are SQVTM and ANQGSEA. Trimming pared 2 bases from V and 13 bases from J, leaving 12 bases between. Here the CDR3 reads CSVETGLDQYF. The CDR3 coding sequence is TGCAGCGTTGAAACCGGATTAGACCAGTACTTC.

As DNA, the CDR3 is TGCAGTGCTAGGGGGACGAGCGGGGGGGCAGTCTATGAGCAGTTCTTC. Its translation is CSARGTSGGAVYEQFF. The V call is TRBV20-1, the J call TRBJ2-1; 10 bases are shared with TRBD2. The CDR3 length is 16 residues. Trimming removed 3 bases from V and 8 bases from J; junction bases left unmatched: 13. The germline V gene has CDR1 DFQATT and CDR2 SNEGSKA (reference sequence).

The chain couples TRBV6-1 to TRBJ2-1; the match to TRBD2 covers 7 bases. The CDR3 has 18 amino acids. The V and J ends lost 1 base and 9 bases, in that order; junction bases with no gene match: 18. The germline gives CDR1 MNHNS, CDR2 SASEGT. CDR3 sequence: CASSEDGGLAFGGGEQFF. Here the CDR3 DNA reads TGTGCCAGCAGTGAAGATGGGGGACTGGCTTTTGGGGGGGGTGAGCAGTTCTTC.

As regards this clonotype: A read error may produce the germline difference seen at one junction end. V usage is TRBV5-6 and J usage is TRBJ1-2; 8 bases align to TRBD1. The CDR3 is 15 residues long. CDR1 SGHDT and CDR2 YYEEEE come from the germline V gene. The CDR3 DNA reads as TGTGCCAGCAGCTCTGGACAGGGAATCAACTATGGCCACACCTTC. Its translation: CASSSGQGINYGHTF.

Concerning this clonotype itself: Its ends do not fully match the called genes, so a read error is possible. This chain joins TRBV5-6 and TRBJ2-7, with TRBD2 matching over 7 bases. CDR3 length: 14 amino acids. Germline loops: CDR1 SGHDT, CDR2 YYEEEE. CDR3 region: CTSSGTLGFYEQYF. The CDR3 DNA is TGTACCAGCAGCGGGACTCTAGGATTTTACGAGCAGTACTTC.

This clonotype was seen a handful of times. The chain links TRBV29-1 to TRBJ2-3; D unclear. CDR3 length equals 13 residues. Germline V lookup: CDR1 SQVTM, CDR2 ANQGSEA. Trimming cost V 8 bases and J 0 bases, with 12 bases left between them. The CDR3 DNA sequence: TGCAGCCTCCGGCAGCCTAGCACAGATACGCAGTATTTT. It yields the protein CSLRQPSTDTQYF.

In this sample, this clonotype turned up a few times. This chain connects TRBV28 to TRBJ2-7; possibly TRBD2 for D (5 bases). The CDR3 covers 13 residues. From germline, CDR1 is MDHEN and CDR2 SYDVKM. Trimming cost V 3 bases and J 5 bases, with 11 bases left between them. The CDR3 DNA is TGTGCCAGCAGTTTTGGGCTAGCCCACGAGCAGTACTTC. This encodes CASSFGLAHEQYF.

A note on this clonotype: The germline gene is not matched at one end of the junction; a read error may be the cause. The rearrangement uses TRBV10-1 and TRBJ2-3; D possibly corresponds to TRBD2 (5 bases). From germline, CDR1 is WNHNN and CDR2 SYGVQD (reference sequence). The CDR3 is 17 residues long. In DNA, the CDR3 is TGCACCAGCAGTGAGTCGAGGCCCTTCGGGGACACAGATACGCAGTATTTT. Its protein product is CTSSESRPFGDTDTQYF.

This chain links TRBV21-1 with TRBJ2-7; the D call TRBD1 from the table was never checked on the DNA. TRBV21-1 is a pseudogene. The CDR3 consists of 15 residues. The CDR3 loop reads CASSKGDREDYEQYF. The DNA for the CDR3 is TGTGCCAGCAGCAAAGGGGACAGGGAAGACTACGAGCAGTACTTC.

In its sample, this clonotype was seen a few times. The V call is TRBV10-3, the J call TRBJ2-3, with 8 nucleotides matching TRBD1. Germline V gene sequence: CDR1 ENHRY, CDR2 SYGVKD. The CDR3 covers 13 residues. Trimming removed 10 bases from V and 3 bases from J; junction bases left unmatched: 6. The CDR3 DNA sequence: TGTGCCACCCTGGACAGGGATACAGATACGCAGTATTTT. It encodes CATLDRDTDTQYF.

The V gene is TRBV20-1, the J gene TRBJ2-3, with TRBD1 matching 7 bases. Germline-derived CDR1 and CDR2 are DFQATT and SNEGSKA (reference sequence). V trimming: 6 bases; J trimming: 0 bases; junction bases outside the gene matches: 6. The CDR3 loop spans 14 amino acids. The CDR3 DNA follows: TGCAGTGCCCACAGGGGTCCGAGCACAGATACGCAGTATTTT. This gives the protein CSAHRGPSTDTQYF.

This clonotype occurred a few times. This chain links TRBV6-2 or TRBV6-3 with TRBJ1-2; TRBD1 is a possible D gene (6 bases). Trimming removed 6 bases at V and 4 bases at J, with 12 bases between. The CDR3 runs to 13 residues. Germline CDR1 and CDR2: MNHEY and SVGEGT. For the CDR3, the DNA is TGTGCCAGCAGACCGGACAGACTCTATGGCTACACCTTC. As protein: CASRPDRLYGYTF.

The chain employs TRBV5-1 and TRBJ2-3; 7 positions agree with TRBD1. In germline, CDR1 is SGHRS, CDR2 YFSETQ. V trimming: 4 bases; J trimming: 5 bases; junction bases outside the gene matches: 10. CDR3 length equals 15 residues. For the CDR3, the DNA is TGCGCCAGCAGCCCCGTCGGACAGGCGGTAGATACGCAGTATTTT. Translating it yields CASSPVGQAVDTQYF.

CDR3 region: CASSLKESTDTQYF. As DNA, the CDR3 is TGTGCCAGCAGTCTTAAAGAGTCTACAGATACGCAGTATTTT. V usage is TRBV12-3 or TRBV12-4 and J usage is TRBJ2-3; D not certain. The V gene lost 5 bases and the J gene lost 3 bases, with 12 bases spanning the gap. This CDR3 spans 14 amino acids.

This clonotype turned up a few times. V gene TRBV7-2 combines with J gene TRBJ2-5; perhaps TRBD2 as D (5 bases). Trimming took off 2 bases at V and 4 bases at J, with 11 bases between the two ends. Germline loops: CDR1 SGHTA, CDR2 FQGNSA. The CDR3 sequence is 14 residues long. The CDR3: CASSLNPAGETQYF. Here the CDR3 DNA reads TGTGCCAGCAGCTTAAACCCGGCGGGAGAGACCCAGTACTTC.

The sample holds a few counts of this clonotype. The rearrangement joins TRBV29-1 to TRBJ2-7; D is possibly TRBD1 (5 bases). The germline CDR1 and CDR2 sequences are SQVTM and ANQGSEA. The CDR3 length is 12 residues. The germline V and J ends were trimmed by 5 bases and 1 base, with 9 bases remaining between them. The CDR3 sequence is CSVRTYSYEQYF. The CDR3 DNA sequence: TGCAGCGTTCGGACATATTCCTACGAGCAGTACTTC.